The 20 T cell receptor beta chains below come from one sample, sequenced in a study of T cell responses to AZD1222 COVID-19 vaccine. Clones were sequenced by immunoSEQ multiplex PCR, and TCRdb holds only the in-frame ones, with some missing. The table has over 100,000 clones, roughly 89% seen once. Here the sequenced sample was peripheral blood, taken on day 0 of AZD1222 vaccination. The receptors were gathered from an adult in good health.

This rearrangement joins TRBV20-1 to TRBJ2-1; D ambiguous. This CDR3 contains 11 residues. Germline values: CDR1 DFQATT, CDR2 SNEGSKA (reference sequence). V was shortened by 7 bases and J by 4 bases, with 8 bases between the two germline ends. The CDR3 bases are TGCAGTGTAGGATATTACAATGAGCAGTTCTTC. Translation gives CSVGYYNEQFF.

The sample holds a few counts of this clone. The J gene is TRBJ2-5, the V gene TRBV7-2, with TRBD1 identical over 9 bases. Germline CDR1 SGHTA, CDR2 FQGNSA. The V segment lost 2 bases and the J segment 1 base; nucleotides outside the gene matches: 5. The CDR3 loop spans 16 amino acids. DNA for the CDR3: TGTGCCAGCAGCTTACGACAGGGGGGATTCCAAGAGACCCAGTACTTC. Translated: CASSLRQGGFQETQYF.

The J gene is TRBJ1-6, the V gene TRBV5-5; tentative D call: TRBD1 (6 bases). Per the germline V gene, CDR1 is SGHKS and CDR2 is YYEKEE (reference sequence). The CDR3 loop spans 18 amino acids. Trimming removed 3 bases at V and 7 bases at J, with 23 bases between. CDR3 in DNA: TGTGCCAGCAGCTACCGGCCGGGGGCTACAGGATCCAATTCACCCCTCCACTTT. It is translated as CASSYRPGATGSNSPLHF.

This chain connects TRBV5-1 to TRBJ1-3; D gene uncertain. The CDR3 is 14 residues long. From germline, CDR1 is SGHRS and CDR2 YFSETQ. V was shortened by 2 bases and J by 4 bases, with 10 bases between the two germline ends. In nucleotides, the CDR3 is TGCGCCAGCAGCTTCCCCCGAGGGGGAAACACCATATATTTT. Its translation: CASSFPRGGNTIYF.

This chain links TRBV3-1 (or the pseudogene TRBV3-2) with TRBJ2-7; D call uncertain. Between the trimmed V and J ends, which lost 3 bases and 4 bases, there was a span of 13 bases. Germline CDR1 and CDR2: LGHDT and YNNKEL (reference sequence). This CDR3 has 14 residues. CDR3 loop: CASSQRTDGYEQYF. As DNA, the CDR3 is TGTGCCAGCAGCCAGCGGACCGATGGTTACGAGCAGTACTTC.

V gene TRBV7-2 combines with J gene TRBJ2-7; D is possibly TRBD2 (5 bases). CDR1 is SGHTA, CDR2 FQGNSA, per germline. V shed 5 bases and J shed 6 bases, with 20 bases lying between them. The CDR3 is made up of 15 amino acids. The CDR3: CASSQAVGAFAEQYF. CDR3 DNA sequence: TGTGCCAGCAGCCAAGCGGTAGGCGCGTTTGCCGAGCAGTACTTC.

CDR3 protein: CASSDSREQYF. The CDR3 DNA follows: TGTGCCAGCAGTGACTCTCGGGAGCAGTACTTC. This sequence joins TRBV28 and TRBJ2-7, with D hard to call. V dropped 5 bases and J dropped 7 bases, with 9 bases sitting between them. The V gene's germline CDR1 is MDHEN and CDR2 SYDVKM. This CDR3 region has 11 residues. The full variable domain, its missing parts supplied by reference TRBV28 and TRBJ2-7, is DVKVTQSSRYLVKRTGEKVFLECVQDMDHENMFWYRQDPGLGLRLIYFSYDVKMKEKGDIPEGYSVSREKKERFSLILESASTNQTSMYLCASSDSREQYFGPGTRLTVT.

V is TRBV7-9 and J is TRBJ2-5, with 9 nucleotides matching TRBD1. The CDR3 runs to 17 residues. Germline-derived CDR1 and CDR2 are SEHNR and FQNEAQ (reference sequence). J gave up 2 bases and V 0 bases, and 7 bases lay outside the gene matches. Here the CDR3 DNA reads TGTGCCAGCAGCTTAGCGATCGGGACAGGGATACAAGAGACCCAGTACTTC. Translated, it gives CASSLAIGTGIQETQYF.

This chain uses TRBV28 with TRBJ1-5; possibly TRBD1 for D (5 bases). The CDR3 extends over 15 amino acids. V lost 3 bases to trimming and J lost 3 bases, with 12 bases between them. CDR1 MDHEN and CDR2 SYDVKM come from the germline V gene. Here the CDR3 DNA reads TGTGCCAGCAGTTTCAGTGGGGCAGTCAATCAGCCCCAGCATTTT. Its translation is CASSFSGAVNQPQHF.

CDR3 DNA sequence: TGCGCCAGCAGTTCCGGACAGGGTGGTGACGAGCAGTACTTC. Its protein is CASSSGQGGDEQYF. The gene calls are TRBV5-1 and TRBJ2-7, with 8 bases fitting TRBD1. This CDR3 spans 14 amino acids. The ends lost 5 bases at V and 5 bases at J; junction bases unmatched: 9. The germline V gene encodes CDR1 SGHRS and CDR2 YFSETQ.

This clone was seen a handful of times. The J gene is TRBJ2-3, the V gene TRBV19; 10 bases match TRBD2. J was trimmed by 4 bases and V by 11 bases; bases with no gene match: 3. CDR1 LNHDA and CDR2 SQIVND come from the germline V gene (reference sequence). The length of the CDR3 is 12 residues. CDR3 residues: CAASGRADTQYF. The CDR3 coding sequence is TGTGCCGCTAGCGGGAGAGCAGATACGCAGTATTTT.

CDR3 nucleotides: TGTGCCAGCAGTTTGGCGGGAGGGCACACAGATACGCAGTATTTT. Its translation is CASSLAGGHTDTQYF. The chain joins TRBV28 to TRBJ2-3, with TRBD2 identical over 9 bases. Trimming removed 3 bases from V and 2 bases from J; junction bases left unmatched: 3. Germline assignment: CDR1 MDHEN and CDR2 SYDVKM. The CDR3 is 15 residues long.

The V and J genes are TRBV28 and TRBJ2-5; tentatively, D is TRBD1 or TRBD2 (5 bases each). V was cut by 5 bases and J by 7 bases, with 20 bases left in between. This CDR3 has 15 amino acids. CDR1 is MDHEN, CDR2 SYDVKM, per germline. The CDR3 loop reads CASSEGTGTLGTQYF. Here the CDR3 DNA reads TGTGCCAGCAGTGAGGGGACGGGCACCCTTGGGACCCAGTACTTC.

This chain uses TRBV20-1 with TRBJ1-2; 7 positions agree with TRBD1. CDR3 size: 11 residues. Per germline, CDR1 DFQATT and CDR2 SNEGSKA (reference sequence). With V trimmed by 6 bases and J by 7 bases, 5 bases remained unmatched. The DNA of the CDR3 is TGCAGTGCCGGACAGGAAAGTGGCTACACCTTC. Its protein product is CSAGQESGYTF.

V is TRBV6-2 or TRBV6-3 and J is TRBJ1-2; D not resolved. The CDR3 is made up of 13 amino acids. V was trimmed by 0 bases and J by 3 bases, leaving 5 bases between them. Germline CDR1 and CDR2: MNHEY and SVGEGT. CDR3 sequence (DNA): TGTGCCAGCAGTTACTCGACCGACTATGGCTACACCTTC. This codes for CASSYSTDYGYTF.

The rearrangement uses TRBV2 and TRBJ1-5; 7 nucleotides agree with TRBD1. The CDR3 is 14 amino acids. Trimming at V came to 5 bases and at J to 5 bases, leaving 6 bases not matched to a gene. CDR1 SNHLY and CDR2 FYNNEI come from the germline V gene. CDR3: CASSIQGLYQPQHF. The CDR3 DNA is TGTGCCAGCAGTATACAGGGGTTGTATCAGCCCCAGCATTTT.

The rearrangement links TRBV9 to TRBJ2-5; D gene unclear. V lost 4 bases to trimming and J lost 3 bases, with 7 bases between them. The germline CDR1 and CDR2 sequences are SGDLS and YYNGEE. CDR3 length: 12 amino acids. This chain's CDR3 is CASSLTEETQYF. Here the CDR3 DNA reads TGTGCCAGCAGCCTTACGGAAGAGACCCAGTACTTC.

This clone has a single count. The chain joins TRBV28 to TRBJ2-7; maybe TRBD2 (5 bases). This CDR3 is built from 13 residues. Trimming removed 6 bases from V and 2 bases from J, with 11 bases in between. Germline values: CDR1 MDHEN, CDR2 SYDVKM. The CDR3 region is CASRSGSTYEQYF. Here the CDR3 DNA reads TGTGCCAGCAGGTCGGGGAGTACCTACGAGCAGTACTTC.

The gene calls are TRBV2 and TRBJ1-6; a possible D gene is TRBD1 (5 bases). Germline CDR1 and CDR2: SNHLY and FYNNEI. The V end was cut by 4 bases, the J end by 11 bases, with 15 bases between. This CDR3 region has 14 residues. The CDR3 reads CASSGGGVPPPLHF. CDR3 coding DNA: TGTGCCAGCAGTGGGGGAGGGGTTCCGCCACCCCTCCACTTT.

The chain links TRBV24-1 to TRBJ1-2; D call uncertain. The CDR3 runs 14 residues. CDR1 is KGHDR, CDR2 SFDVKD, per germline. Trimming removed 4 bases from V and 2 bases from J, with 10 bases in between. CDR3 nucleotides: TGTGCCACCAGTGACCCCGGACTGAACTATGGCTACACCTTC. The encoded protein is CATSDPGLNYGYTF.